Here is one TCR beta chain with its context. The antigen is not known. These data are taken from a study of shared clonotypes between healthy human individuals. Study summary: CD4 naive and CD4 memory each took three plates per donor, while CD8 naive took two and CD8 memory one. Study results and limitations: A reduction in generation probabilities was seen for non-shared clonotypes relative to those shared by all four donors.

The CDR3 covers 12 residues. Germline trimming cut 7 bases from V and 5 bases from J; bases unmatched to any gene: 3. Looked up from germline, CDR1 is SQVTM and CDR2 is ANQGSEA. Sequenced by immunoSEQ multiplex PCR; TCRdb stores in-frame clones only, minus some. Here the sample spans a few million clones, roughly 92% being singletons. Sequencing was done on a sample of naive CD4+ T cells from PBMCs. Stated subset: CD45RA+ positively selected. The TCR comes from a man aged 18 to 35 in good health. Some clones in this sample may be carry-over from other donors' samples. This rearrangement joins TRBV29-1 to TRBJ2-5; 11 bases map to TRBD1. In DNA form, the CDR3 reads TGCAGCGCCGGACAGGGGGCGGAGACCCAGTACTTC. Translated, it gives CSAGQGAETQYF.